The next 3 T cell receptor beta chains were all read from a single sample in a study of cytomegalovirus exposure and HLA in healthy donors. The primer mix had 60 Vbeta and 13 Jbeta primers. Only in-frame clones appear in the TCRdb table, and some are missing; sequencing was by immunoSEQ multiplex PCR. The table shows around 150,000 clones, with 68% occurring only once. What was sequenced was PBMCs. The receptors here all came from a man aged 25 to 40 in good health and CMV-seropositive.

Points on this clone: It is unclear where the CDR3 begins or ends on the DNA, so no DNA is shown, and the CDR3 is as TCRdb lists it. The CDR3 region is CASSLDLGSPGQGVGKGSF. The chain joins TRBV11-2 to TRBJ1-2; the table gives TRBD1 as D, unverified against the DNA. The CDR3 has 19 amino acids, counting both end residues. Germline-derived CDR1 and CDR2 are SGHAT and FQNNGV.

The chain uses TRBV11-2 and TRBJ2-1; 7 bases line up with TRBD2. The CDR3 totals 15 residues. Germline V CDR1 and CDR2: SGHAT, FQNNGV. With 0 bases clipped from V and 6 bases from J, the junction kept 5 bases outside the gene matches. CDR3 loop: CASSLDGLVTNEQFF. CDR3 DNA: TGTGCCAGCAGCTTAGATGGACTAGTTACCAATGAGCAGTTCTTC. Combining the CDR3 with reference TRBV11-2 and TRBJ2-1 gives the whole variable domain EAGVAQSPRYKIIEKRQSVAFWCNPISGHATLYWYQQILGQGPKLLIQFQNNGVVDDSQLPKDRFSAERLKGVDSTLKIQPAKLEDSAVYLCASSLDGLVTNEQFFGPGTRLTVL.

V gene TRBV4-1 combines with J gene TRBJ2-5; the match to TRBD2 covers 7 bases. The DNA end lines up better with TRBJ2-7; the J call may be wrong. This CDR3 is 15 amino acids long. The germline CDR1 and CDR2 sequences are MGHRA and YSYEKL. CDR3 protein: CASSQVAAGDYEQYF. The DNA of the CDR3 is TGCGCCAGCAGCCAAGTCGCGGCGGGGGACTACGAGCAGTACTTC.